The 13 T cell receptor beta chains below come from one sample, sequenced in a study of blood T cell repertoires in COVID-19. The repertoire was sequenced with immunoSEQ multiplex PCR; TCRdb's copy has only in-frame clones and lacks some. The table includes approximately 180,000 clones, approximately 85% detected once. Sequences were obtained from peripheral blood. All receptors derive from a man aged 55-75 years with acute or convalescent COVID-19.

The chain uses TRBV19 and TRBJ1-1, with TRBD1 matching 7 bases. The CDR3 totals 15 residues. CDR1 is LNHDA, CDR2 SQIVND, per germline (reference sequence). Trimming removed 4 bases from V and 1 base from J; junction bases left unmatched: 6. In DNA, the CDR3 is TGTGCCAGTAGTAAAACGGGACAGAGGAACACTGAAGCTTTCTTT. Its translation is CASSKTGQRNTEAFF.

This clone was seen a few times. CDR3 nucleotide sequence: TGTGCCAGCAGCAAAAAAGGACTACTCAACAGCTACGAGCAGTACTTC. This codes for CASSKKGLLNSYEQYF. This chain uses TRBV6-2 or TRBV6-3 with TRBJ2-7; D perhaps matches TRBD2 (6 bases). The CDR3 is made up of 16 amino acids. The V end lost 6 bases, the J end lost 3 bases, and 21 bases lay between the germline ends. In germline, CDR1 is MNHEY, CDR2 SVGEGT.

The CDR3 bases are TGTGCCAGCAGCTTGGCCGGACAGGCCACCTACGAGCAGTACTTC. It specifies CASSLAGQATYEQYF. The chain combines TRBV5-4 with TRBJ2-7, with 7 bases lining up with TRBD1. With V trimmed by 0 bases and J by 2 bases, 5 bases remained unmatched. Germline V gene sequence: CDR1 SGHNT, CDR2 YYREEE (reference sequence). This CDR3 contains 15 residues.

The DNA for the CDR3 is TGTGCCAGCTCATTTACGGGAGGTTCGAACACCGGGGAGCTGTTTTTT. Its protein is CASSFTGGSNTGELFF. V is TRBV18 and J is TRBJ2-2, with 7 bases matching TRBD2. The CDR3 sequence is 16 residues long. V lost 5 bases to trimming and J lost 0 bases; unmatched junction nucleotides: 6. Germline CDR1 KGHSH, CDR2 LQKENI.

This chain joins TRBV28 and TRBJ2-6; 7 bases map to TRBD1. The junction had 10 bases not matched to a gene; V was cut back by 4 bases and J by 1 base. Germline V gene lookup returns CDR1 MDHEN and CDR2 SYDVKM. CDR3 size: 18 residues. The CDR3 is CASSSPWDSISGANVLTF. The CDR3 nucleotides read TGTGCCAGCAGTTCACCGTGGGACAGTATTTCTGGGGCCAACGTCCTGACTTTC.

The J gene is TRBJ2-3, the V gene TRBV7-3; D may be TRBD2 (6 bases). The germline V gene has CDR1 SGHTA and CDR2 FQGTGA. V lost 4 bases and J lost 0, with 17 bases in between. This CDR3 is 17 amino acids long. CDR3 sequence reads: CASSSGGGGPSTDTQYF. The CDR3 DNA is TGTGCCAGCAGCTCCGGGGGTGGAGGGCCAAGCACAGATACGCAGTATTTT.

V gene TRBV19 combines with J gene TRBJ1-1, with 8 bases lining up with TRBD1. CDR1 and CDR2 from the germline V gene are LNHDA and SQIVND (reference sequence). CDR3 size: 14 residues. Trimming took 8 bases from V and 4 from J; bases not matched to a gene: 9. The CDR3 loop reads CASGQQGGATEAFF. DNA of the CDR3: TGTGCCAGTGGACAACAGGGGGGTGCCACTGAAGCTTTCTTT.

CDR3 DNA: TGTGCCAGCAGCTTAGATCGGGGGATAATCGGAAACACCATATATTTT. It is translated as CASSLDRGIIGNTIYF. The chain has TRBV11-2 and TRBJ1-3, with D possibly being TRBD1 (5 bases). Germline V gene lookup returns CDR1 SGHAT and CDR2 FQNNGV. V was shortened by 0 bases and J by 4 bases, with 13 bases between the two germline ends. This CDR3 has 16 residues.

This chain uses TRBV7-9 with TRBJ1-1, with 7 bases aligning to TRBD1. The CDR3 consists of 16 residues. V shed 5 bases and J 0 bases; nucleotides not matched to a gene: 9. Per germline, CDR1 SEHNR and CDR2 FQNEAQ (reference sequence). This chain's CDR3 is CASSPGTASMNTEAFF. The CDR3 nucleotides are TGTGCCAGCAGCCCCGGGACAGCCTCCATGAACACTGAAGCTTTCTTT.

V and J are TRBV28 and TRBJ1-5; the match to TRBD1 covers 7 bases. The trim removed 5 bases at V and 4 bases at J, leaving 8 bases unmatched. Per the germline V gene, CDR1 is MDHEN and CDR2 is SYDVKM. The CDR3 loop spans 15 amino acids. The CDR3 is CASSRPTGHNQPQHF. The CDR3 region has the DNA TGTGCCAGCAGTCGACCGACAGGGCATAATCAGCCCCAGCATTTT.

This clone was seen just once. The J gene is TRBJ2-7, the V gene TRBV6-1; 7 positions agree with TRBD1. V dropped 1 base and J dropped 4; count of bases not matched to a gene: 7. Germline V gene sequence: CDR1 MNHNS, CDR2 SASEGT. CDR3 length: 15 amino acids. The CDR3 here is CASSEELGGSYEQYF. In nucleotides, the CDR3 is TGTGCCAGCAGTGAAGAACTAGGGGGCAGTTACGAGCAGTACTTC.

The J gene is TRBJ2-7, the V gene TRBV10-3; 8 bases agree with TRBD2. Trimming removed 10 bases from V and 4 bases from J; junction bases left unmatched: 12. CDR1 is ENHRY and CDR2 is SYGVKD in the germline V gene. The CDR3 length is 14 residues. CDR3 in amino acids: CATGGGTSEYEQYF. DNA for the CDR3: TGTGCCACGGGCGGGGGGACTAGTGAATACGAGCAGTACTTC.

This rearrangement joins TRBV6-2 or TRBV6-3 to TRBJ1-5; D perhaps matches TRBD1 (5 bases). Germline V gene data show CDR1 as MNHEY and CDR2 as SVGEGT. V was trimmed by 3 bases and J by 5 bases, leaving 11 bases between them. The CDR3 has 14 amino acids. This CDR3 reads CASSYQGADQPQHF. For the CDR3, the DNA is TGTGCCAGCAGTTATCAAGGGGCGGATCAGCCCCAGCATTTT.